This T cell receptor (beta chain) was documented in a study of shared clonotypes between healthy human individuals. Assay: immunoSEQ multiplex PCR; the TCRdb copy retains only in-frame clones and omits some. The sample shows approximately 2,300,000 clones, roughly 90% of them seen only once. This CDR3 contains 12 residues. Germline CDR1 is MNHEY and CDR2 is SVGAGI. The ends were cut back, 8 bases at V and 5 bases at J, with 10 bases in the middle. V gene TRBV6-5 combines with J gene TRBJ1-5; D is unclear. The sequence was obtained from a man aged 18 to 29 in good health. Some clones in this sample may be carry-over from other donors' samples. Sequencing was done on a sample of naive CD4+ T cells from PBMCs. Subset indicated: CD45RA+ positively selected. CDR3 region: CASGPMYQPQHF. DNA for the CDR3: TGTGCCAGCGGGCCAATGTATCAGCCCCAGCATTTT.